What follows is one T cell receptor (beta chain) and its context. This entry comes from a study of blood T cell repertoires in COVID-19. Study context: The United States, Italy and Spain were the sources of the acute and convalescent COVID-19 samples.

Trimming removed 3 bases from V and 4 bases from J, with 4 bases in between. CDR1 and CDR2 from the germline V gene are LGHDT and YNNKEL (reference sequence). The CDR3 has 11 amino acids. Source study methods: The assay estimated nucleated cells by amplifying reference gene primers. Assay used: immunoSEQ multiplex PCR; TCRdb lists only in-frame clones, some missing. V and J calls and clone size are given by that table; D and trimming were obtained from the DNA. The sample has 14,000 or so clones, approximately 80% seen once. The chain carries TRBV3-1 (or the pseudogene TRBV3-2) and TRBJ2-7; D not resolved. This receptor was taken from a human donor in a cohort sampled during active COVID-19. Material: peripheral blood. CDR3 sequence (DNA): TGTGCCAGCAGCCAGCGGTACGAGCAGTACTTC. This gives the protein CASSQRYEQYF.